This is a list of T cell receptor beta chains from one sample in a study of identical twins. TCRdb recomputed calls from the 5' RACE reads with MiXCR, one row per CDR3 protein. The profile shows hundreds of thousands of distinct CDR3 sequences, roughly 26% of them singletons. These data were likewise used in another study, on T cells expressing NK-cell markers.

Input material: CD4+ T cells sorted from blood. Receptors originate from a woman aged 18-29 years in good health. CDR3s include the opening cysteine and the closing phenylalanine or tryptophan. The D gene is left open where the match is weak. Only some rows state a clone size, as once, few, many or a class for expanded clones.

V gene	clone size	J gene	D gene	CDR3 DNA	CDR3 protein
TRBV20-1	few	TRBJ2-7	-	TGCAGTGCTAGAGTTCCCCGGGGAAAATACGAGCAGTACTTC	CSARVPRGKYEQYF
TRBV9	-	TRBJ2-5	-	TGTGCCAGCAGCGTACGGGTCCAAGAGACCCAGTACTTC	CASSVRVQETQYF
TRBV10-3	few	TRBJ1-2	TRBD1	TGTGCCATCAGTGATTCCGGGACAGCGTCTAACTATGGCTACACCTTC	CAISDSGTASNYGYTF
TRBV6-2/TRBV6-3	-	TRBJ2-2	TRBD2	TGTGCCAGCACCGGGGATCCCAGCGGGAGGCGAACCGGGGAGCTGTTTTTT	CASTGDPSGRRTGELFF
TRBV6-1	-	TRBJ1-5	-	TGTGCCAGCAGGAAAGGGAGATGGAATCAGCCCCAGCATTTT	CASRKGRWNQPQHF
TRBV7-9	few	TRBJ2-2	TRBD2	TGTGCCAGCAGGAAGGGGACTAGCGGGAGTACCGGGGAGCTGTTTTTT	CASRKGTSGSTGELFF
TRBV3-1	-	TRBJ2-5	-	TGTGCCAGCAGCCAAGAAGCAGGGGTGGAGACCCAGTACTTC	CASSQEAGVETQYF
TRBV21-1	-	TRBJ2-5	-	TGTGCCAGCAGCAAAGTGAGGACCAGGGAGACCCAGTACTTC	CASSKVRTRETQYF
TRBV20-1	few	TRBJ1-1	-	TGCAGTGCTCCCCGAACCCGTAACATGAACACTGAAGCTTTCTTT	CSAPRTRNMNTEAFF
TRBV5-1	-	TRBJ2-1	TRBD2	TGCGCCAGCACCCCCGCGGGACTAGCGCGTGAGCAGTTCTTC	CASTPAGLAREQFF
TRBV12-3/TRBV12-4	many	TRBJ2-3	-	TGTGCCAGCAGTCCCCCGGACTGGTACACAGATACGCAGTATTTT	CASSPPDWYTDTQYF
TRBV20-1	many	TRBJ2-3	-	TGCAGTGCTCCGACACCCAGGACAGATACGCAGTATTTT	CSAPTPRTDTQYF
TRBV12-3/TRBV12-4	-	TRBJ2-7	TRBD2	TGTGCCAGCAGTTTGGGCGGGGGGCCACCCTACGAGCAGTACTTC	CASSLGGGPPYEQYF
TRBV10-3	few	TRBJ1-1	-	TGTGCCATCAGTAAAACAGGCCCCACTGAAGCTTTCTTT	CAISKTGPTEAFF
TRBV5-1	-	TRBJ2-2	-	TGCGCCAGCAATGCGGGACGCGCGAACACCGGGGAGCTGTTTTTT	CASNAGRANTGELFF
TRBV18	-	TRBJ2-7	-	TGTGCCAGCTCACCACTGGCAGCGGACCACTACGAGCAGTACTTC	CASSPLAADHYEQYF
TRBV7-9	-	TRBJ2-3	-	TGTGCCAGCAGCTTACAGGGAGTTGGCACAGATACGCAGTATTTT	CASSLQGVGTDTQYF
TRBV3-1	-	TRBJ2-1	TRBD2	TGTGCCAGCAGCCAAGGTCGGCGGGGGGGCGTGGATGAGCAGTTCTTC	CASSQGRRGGVDEQFF
TRBV29-1	-	TRBJ1-4	TRBD1	TGCAGCGTCACCGGGACAGTGGAGCGGGAAAAACTGTTTTTT	CSVTGTVEREKLFF
TRBV5-1	-	TRBJ1-2	-	TGCGCCAGCAGCTCGGAGGGGAGGGACGGTAACTATGGCTACACCTTC	CASSSEGRDGNYGYTF
TRBV20-1	-	TRBJ1-6	TRBD1	TGCAGTGCTAGTCCCTCCGACAGGGGGTTCGATTCACCCCTCCACTTT	CSASPSDRGFDSPLHF
TRBV29-1	-	TRBJ2-2	TRBD2	TGCAGCGTTGCTAGCGGATCCACCGGGGAGCTGTTTTTT	CSVASGSTGELFF
TRBV6-1	-	TRBJ2-1	TRBD1	TGTGCCAGCAGGAAAGGGACAGGGGGGCGGAATGAGCAGTTCTTC	CASRKGTGGRNEQFF
TRBV9	few	TRBJ1-1	-	TGTGCCAGCAGCGTAACGTCGTCGGCAGCTGATGAAGCTTTCTTT	CASSVTSSAADEAFF
TRBV2	-	TRBJ2-5	-	TGTGCCAGCGACAGGACACAAGAGACCCAGTACTTC	CASDRTQETQYF
TRBV12-3/TRBV12-4	few	TRBJ1-2	-	TGTGCCAGCAGGAAGACATCTTTCTACACCTTC	CASRKTSFYTF
TRBV7-2	-	TRBJ1-2	-	TGTGCCAGCAGCTTATACAGTTATGGCTACACCTTC	CASSLYSYGYTF
TRBV28	few	TRBJ2-7	TRBD1	TGTGCCAGCAGGTCCGGGGACAGGGGTAGTAACGAGCAGTACTTC	CASRSGDRGSNEQYF
TRBV20-1	-	TRBJ2-3	TRBD2	TGCAGTGCCGAGTGGGGAACTAGCGGGGGGGCTGGCACAGATACGCAGTATTTT	CSAEWGTSGGAGTDTQYF
TRBV5-1	-	TRBJ2-4	TRBD2	TGCGCCAGCAGCGAGGGACTAGCGATAGCCAAAAACATTCAGTACTTC	CASSEGLAIAKNIQYF
TRBV20-1	-	TRBJ1-1	-	TGCAGTGCGGATCATGCGGGGGGCGGGCGGACTGAAGCTTTCTTT	CSADHAGGGRTEAFF
TRBV6-6	few	TRBJ1-5	-	TGTGCCAGCAGTTACTTGGATCAGCCCCAGCATTTT	CASSYLDQPQHF
TRBV20-1	-	TRBJ1-1	-	TGCAGTGCTACAAACAGAGTAGCTTTCTTT	CSATNRVAFF
TRBV29-1	-	TRBJ1-1	TRBD1	TGCAGCGGACAGAGACAGGGTGAAGCTTTCTTT	CSGQRQGEAFF
TRBV18	-	TRBJ1-1	-	TGTGCCAGCGCAGACAGGACGGGTGGAGACACTGAAGCTTTCTTT	CASADRTGGDTEAFF
TRBV30	-	TRBJ2-3	-	TGTGCCTGGAGTGTTTTTCTGAGCGGACGCACAGATACGCAGTATTTT	CAWSVFLSGRTDTQYF
TRBV10-3	-	TRBJ1-2	TRBD1	TGTGCCGCTCACAGGGGAGACTATGGCTACACCTTC	CAAHRGDYGYTF
TRBV7-2	few	TRBJ2-2	TRBD1	TGTGCCAGCAGCCTCGACAGGGTCGGCACCGGGGAGCTGTTTTTT	CASSLDRVGTGELFF
TRBV5-1	-	TRBJ1-4	-	TGCGCCAGCAGTGCCAGCACCAGAATCGAGAAACTGTTTTTT	CASSASTRIEKLFF
TRBV12-3/TRBV12-4	-	TRBJ1-1	-	TGTGCCAGCAGTTTCTCGGGTGCCACTGAAGCTTTCTTT	CASSFSGATEAFF
TRBV12-3/TRBV12-4	many	TRBJ1-6	-	TGTGCCAGTTTGGGGGTGAGAAATTCACCCCTCCACTTT	CASLGVRNSPLHF
TRBV19	-	TRBJ2-5	-	TGTGCCAGTAGTGCGACAGACCAAGAGACCCAGTACTTC	CASSATDQETQYF
TRBV12-3/TRBV12-4	few	TRBJ2-6	TRBD1	TGTGCCAGCAGCCAAGGGACAGGGCGAACTGGGGCCAACGTCCTGACTTTC	CASSQGTGRTGANVLTF
TRBV9	-	TRBJ1-5	-	TGTGCCAGCAGCGTTTCCCCGGGTGAGCCCCAGCATTTT	CASSVSPGEPQHF
TRBV29-1	-	TRBJ2-1	TRBD2	TGCAGCGGACACTCTAGCGGGAATTCTGAGCAGTTCTTC	CSGHSSGNSEQFF
TRBV27	-	TRBJ1-2	-	TGTGCCAGCACCTCAAGGGGGGGACGGTCCTATGGCTACACCTTC	CASTSRGGRSYGYTF